The 23 T cell receptor beta chains reported below all come from one sample, sequenced in a study of CD8 T cells in ankylosing spondylitis. Via MiXCR, TCRdb re-called the 5' RACE reads, giving one row per CDR3 protein. The sample records 150,000 to 250,000 distinct CDR3 sequences, over 10% being singletons. The sequencing input was blood, either unsorted or a sorted T cell fraction (not recorded which). These receptors all come from a male donor with ankylosing spondylitis or in good health (not recorded which).

This clonotype has at least ten counts. The chain is built from TRBV7-8 and TRBJ2-2, with 9 nucleotides matching TRBD1. CDR1 SGHVS and CDR2 FQNEAQ come from the germline V gene. V lost 5 bases to trimming and J lost 3 bases; unmatched junction nucleotides: 7. The CDR3 covers 16 residues. The CDR3 DNA reads TGTGCCAGCAGCGCAGGGACAGGGCGGTACACCGGGGAGCTGTTTTTT. Translated: CASSAGTGRYTGELFF.

This chain joins TRBV9 and TRBJ2-3; 10 bases map to TRBD2. There are 16 residues in the CDR3. Germline CDR1 and CDR2: SGDLS and YYNGEE. With 0 bases clipped from V and 10 bases from J, the junction kept 11 bases outside the gene matches. In DNA, the CDR3 is TGTGCCAGCAGCGTAGTTTTTGGGACTAGCGTATTTCCGCAGTATTTT. Residues: CASSVVFGTSVFPQYF.

The chain uses TRBV10-3 and TRBJ2-7; tentative D call: TRBD2 (5 bases). V was pared by 4 bases and J by 4 bases, with 11 bases between. The CDR3 is 13 amino acids. The germline V gene encodes CDR1 ENHRY and CDR2 SYGVKD. For the CDR3, the DNA is TGTGCCATCAGTGGGATACTAGGATACGAGCAGTACTTC. Residues: CAISGILGYEQYF.

This chain links TRBV7-8 with TRBJ1-2, with D maybe TRBD1 (5 bases). The CDR3 spans 16 residues. Per the germline V gene, CDR1 is SGHVS and CDR2 is FQNEAQ. V shed 0 bases and J shed 4 bases, with 15 bases lying between them. The CDR3 nucleotides read TGTGCCAGCAGCTTAGCGGTGACAGCCATGATCTATGGCTACACCTTC. Translated, it gives CASSLAVTAMIYGYTF.

The chain recombines TRBV6-1 with TRBJ2-7; TRBD2 matches at 7 bases. The CDR3 sequence is 15 residues long. Germline V CDR1 and CDR2: MNHNS, SASEGT. V lost 1 base to trimming and J lost 0 bases; unmatched junction nucleotides: 3. CDR3 region: CASSEGGGSSYEQYF. CDR3 DNA sequence: TGTGCCAGCAGTGAAGGCGGGGGAAGCTCCTACGAGCAGTACTTC.

This clonotype was detected a few times. The CDR3 DNA reads TGCAGCGTTGAAGGGTTGGGGTTCTACAATGAGCAGTTCTTC. As protein: CSVEGLGFYNEQFF. V is TRBV29-1 and J is TRBJ2-1; D unresolved. This CDR3 has 14 residues. The V gene lost 1 base and the J gene lost 3 bases, with 10 bases spanning the gap. Germline V gene sequence: CDR1 SQVTM, CDR2 ANQGSEA.

The chain employs TRBV5-4 and TRBJ2-3; D may be TRBD1 or TRBD2 (5 bases each). Germline CDR1 reads SGHNT; CDR2 reads YYREEE (reference sequence). The CDR3 runs 13 residues. Trimming took off 5 bases at V and 6 bases at J, with 13 bases between the two ends. CDR3 sequence reads: CASRMWGSDTQYF. The DNA of the CDR3 is TGTGCCAGCAGGATGTGGGGGTCGGATACGCAGTATTTT.

V is TRBV6-5 and J is TRBJ2-1; possibly TRBD1 or TRBD2 for D (5 bases each). The CDR3 length is 11 residues. V lost 8 bases and J 7 bases, leaving 9 bases between the germline ends. The V gene's germline CDR1 is MNHEY and CDR2 SVGAGI. DNA of the CDR3: TGTGCCAGCGGTGGGACGAATGAGCAGTTCTTC. It specifies CASGGTNEQFF.

The CDR3 sequence is CASSPYDRFDEKLFF. The CDR3 DNA sequence: TGTGCCAGCAGCCCGTACGACAGGTTTGATGAAAAACTGTTTTTT. The rearrangement links TRBV7-2 to TRBJ1-4; D may be TRBD1 (6 bases). The CDR3 length is 15 residues. Germline values: CDR1 SGHTA, CDR2 FQGNSA. The V and J ends lost 5 bases and 6 bases respectively, with 16 bases between them.

The chain combines TRBV7-8 with TRBJ2-1, with D possibly matching TRBD2 (7 bases). The CDR3 contains 17 residues. Trimming removed 5 bases at V and 4 bases at J, with 21 bases between. Germline CDR1 is SGHVS and CDR2 is FQNEAQ. This chain's CDR3 is CASSARRAGALYNEQFF. DNA of the CDR3: TGTGCCAGCAGCGCCCGTAGGGCGGGGGCCCTATACAATGAGCAGTTCTTC.

V usage is TRBV9 and J usage is TRBJ2-3; 10 bases match TRBD2. With V trimmed by 3 bases and J by 5 bases, 15 bases remained unmatched. CDR3 length: 18 amino acids. Germline V gene sequence: CDR1 SGDLS, CDR2 YYNGEE. In DNA, the CDR3 is TGTGCCAGCAGCGCTGAGGGGGTAGCGGGGGGTTTTTTAGATACGCAGTATTTT. As protein: CASSAEGVAGGFLDTQYF.

The sample holds a few counts of this clonotype. The V gene is TRBV3-1, the J gene TRBJ2-7, with D perhaps TRBD2 (5 bases). The CDR3 is 14 amino acids. Trimming removed 4 bases at V and 3 bases at J, with 13 bases between. CDR1 is LGHDT, CDR2 YNNKEL, per germline (reference sequence). CDR3 sequence reads: CASSRADFLYEQYF. Written as DNA, the CDR3 is TGTGCCAGCAGCCGAGCGGATTTTCTCTACGAGCAGTACTTC.

This clonotype has a count of ten or more. This rearrangement joins TRBV10-2 to TRBJ2-7; TRBD2 aligns across 10 bases. The CDR3 consists of 13 residues. Germline V CDR1 and CDR2: WSHSY, SAAADI. V lost 8 bases, J lost 0 bases, and 1 base stayed unmatched. The CDR3 is CASVAGGSYEQYF. Written as DNA, the CDR3 is TGCGCCAGCGTAGCGGGGGGCTCCTACGAGCAGTACTTC.

This clonotype was counted ten times or more. The chain links TRBV11-2 to TRBJ2-3; a possible D gene is TRBD2 (6 bases). The CDR3 extends over 15 amino acids. Germline values: CDR1 SGHAT, CDR2 FQNNGV. Between the trimmed V and J ends, which lost 5 bases and 2 bases, there was a span of 14 bases. CDR3: CASSHTGGFTDTQYF. The CDR3 DNA reads TGTGCCAGCAGCCACACTGGAGGGTTCACAGATACGCAGTATTTT.

The chain uses TRBV7-9 and TRBJ1-2; a possible D gene is TRBD1 (5 bases). Trimming left V 1 base short and J 7 bases short, with 16 bases between. Germline CDR1 and CDR2: SEHNR and FQNEAQ (reference sequence). The CDR3 has 15 residues. The chain's CDR3 is CASSLGGREHAGYTF. The CDR3 nucleotides read TGTGCCAGCAGCTTAGGTGGCAGGGAACATGCTGGCTACACCTTC.

Ten or more counts support this clonotype. The rearrangement links TRBV9 to TRBJ2-5, with TRBD2 matching 11 bases. V lost 4 bases to trimming and J lost 2 bases; unmatched junction nucleotides: 4. Looked up from germline, CDR1 is SGDLS and CDR2 is YYNGEE. The CDR3 runs 15 residues. The CDR3 sequence is CASSLGTSGQETQYF. The CDR3 DNA reads as TGTGCCAGCAGCCTCGGGACTAGCGGACAAGAGACCCAGTACTTC.

This clonotype was counted a few times. The V call is TRBV12-3 or TRBV12-4, the J call TRBJ2-5; 7 bases are a match to TRBD1. The CDR3 extends over 13 amino acids. V was clipped by 5 bases and J by 1 base; unmatched bases: 1. The CDR3 DNA sequence: TGTGCCAGCAGTGGGACAGCCCAAGAGACCCAGTACTTC. Residues: CASSGTAQETQYF.

This clonotype was counted ten times or more. J is TRBJ1-1 and V is TRBV7-9; D perhaps matches TRBD1 (6 bases). V was shortened by 4 bases and J by 1 base, with 13 bases between the two germline ends. Germline CDR1 SEHNR, CDR2 FQNEAQ (reference sequence). The CDR3 spans 15 residues. Here the CDR3 reads CASSSAGGWNTEAFF. For the CDR3, the DNA is TGTGCCAGCAGCTCCGCCGGGGGCTGGAACACTGAAGCTTTCTTT.

In its sample, this clonotype was seen a few times. J is TRBJ2-5 and V is TRBV12-3 or TRBV12-4, with a weak D call TRBD2 (5 bases). V lost 0 bases and J lost 0, with 14 bases in between. The CDR3 contains 17 residues. The CDR3 region has the DNA TGTGCCAGCAGTTTAGCGGAAACGGGGTGGTACCAAGAGACCCAGTACTTC. Its protein product is CASSLAETGWYQETQYF.

The chain recombines TRBV27 with TRBJ2-6; 7 bases are shared with TRBD1. Germline values: CDR1 MNHEY, CDR2 SMNVEV (reference sequence). J gave up 1 base and V 3 bases, and 9 bases lay outside the gene matches. The CDR3 covers 18 residues. The CDR3: CASSFLGTAYSGANVLTF. In DNA, the CDR3 is TGTGCCAGCAGTTTTCTTGGGACAGCTTATTCTGGGGCCAACGTCCTGACTTTC.

This clonotype came up many times. J is TRBJ2-5 and V is TRBV3-1, with no clear D. The CDR3 loop spans 16 amino acids. Trimming took 0 bases from V and 2 from J, leaving 13 bases between them. Germline V lookup: CDR1 LGHDT, CDR2 YNNKEL (reference sequence). CDR3 nucleotides: TGTGCCAGCAGCCAAGATCTACAGCCGCTACAAGAGACCCAGTACTTC. This encodes CASSQDLQPLQETQYF.

The chain employs TRBV2 and TRBJ2-1; D possibly matches TRBD1 or TRBD2 (6 bases each). V was shortened by 7 bases and J by 7 bases, with 14 bases between the two germline ends. From germline, CDR1 is SNHLY and CDR2 FYNNEI. The CDR3 runs 13 residues. The CDR3 DNA follows: TGTGCCAGCAACCAGCTAGGGGGGAATGAGCAGTTCTTC. Protein: CASNQLGGNEQFF.

This clonotype was counted between two and nine times. DNA of the CDR3: TGTGCCAGCAGCTCCCTCTTTTCAGGACGAGGAATGGGTGAGCAGTACTTC. Translated: CASSSLFSGRGMGEQYF. This chain joins TRBV11-2 and TRBJ2-7; no clear D gene. Germline V CDR1 and CDR2: SGHAT, FQNNGV. CDR3 length: 17 residues. The V end lost 4 bases, the J end lost 7 bases, and 26 bases lay between the germline ends.